This is a list of T cell receptor beta chains from one sample in a study of blood T cell repertoires in COVID-19. The assay was immunoSEQ multiplex PCR, and TCRdb's table has in-frame clones only and misses some. The data hold more than 300,000 clones, with 91% observed a single time. Sequencing was performed on PBMCs or T cells enriched from blood (not recorded which). All receptors come from a woman between 40 and 55 years old who had been exposed to COVID-19. Both conserved end residues are part of each CDR3. The D gene is left open where the match is weak. Size tells how often a clone was seen (once, few, many) or the class of an expanded clone, and some rows leave it out.

V gene: TRBV3-1/TRBV3-2; CDR3 length: 15; J gene: TRBJ2-1; clone size: -; D gene: -; CDR3 protein: CASSQDRRVYDEQFF; CDR3 DNA: TGTGCCAGCAGCCAAGACCGGCGGGTCTACGATGAGCAGTTCTTC
V gene: TRBV5-1; CDR3 length: 15; J gene: TRBJ2-5; clone size: -; D gene: -; CDR3 protein: CASSLVGSWQETQYF; CDR3 DNA: TGCGCCAGCAGCTTGGTTGGTAGCTGGCAAGAGACCCAGTACTTC
V gene: TRBV6-2/TRBV6-3; CDR3 length: 15; J gene: TRBJ2-7; clone size: -; D gene: TRBD2; CDR3 protein: CASSYSLGLGDEQYF; CDR3 DNA: TGTGCCAGCAGTTACTCTCTGGGACTAGGGGACGAGCAGTACTTC
V gene: TRBV7-2; CDR3 length: 14; J gene: TRBJ2-7; clone size: once; D gene: TRBD1; CDR3 protein: CASRRHGQAYEQYF; CDR3 DNA: TGTGCCAGCAGACGCCACGGACAGGCCTACGAGCAGTACTTC
V gene: TRBV18; CDR3 length: 16; J gene: TRBJ2-7; clone size: -; D gene: TRBD1; CDR3 protein: CASSPWGNTGGYEQYF; CDR3 DNA: TGTGCCAGCTCACCATGGGGGAATACAGGGGGTTACGAGCAGTACTTC
V gene: TRBV29-1; CDR3 length: 11; J gene: TRBJ1-2; clone size: -; D gene: -; CDR3 protein: CSVVDSYGYTF; CDR3 DNA: TGCAGCGTTGTTGACTCCTATGGCTACACCTTC
V gene: TRBV5-4; CDR3 length: 15; J gene: TRBJ1-1; clone size: -; D gene: -; CDR3 protein: CASSFQGLANTEAFF; CDR3 DNA: TGTGCCAGCAGCTTTCAGGGCCTCGCGAACACTGAAGCTTTCTTT
V gene: TRBV7-6; CDR3 length: 19; J gene: TRBJ2-1; clone size: -; D gene: TRBD2; CDR3 protein: CASSSSGLAGVWRFYEQFF; CDR3 DNA: TGTGCCAGCAGCTCCTCGGGACTAGCGGGAGTATGGCGTTTCTATGAGCAGTTCTTC
V gene: TRBV7-9; CDR3 length: 15; J gene: TRBJ1-2; clone size: -; D gene: -; CDR3 protein: CASSLVQGVPSGYTF; CDR3 DNA: TGTGCCAGCAGCTTAGTACAGGGAGTTCCCTCTGGCTACACCTTC
V gene: TRBV6-1; CDR3 length: 14; J gene: TRBJ1-1; clone size: -; D gene: TRBD1; CDR3 protein: CASSDRGRSTEAFF; CDR3 DNA: TGTGCCAGCAGTGACAGGGGGAGGAGCACTGAAGCTTTCTTT
V gene: TRBV30; CDR3 length: 15; J gene: TRBJ1-6; clone size: -; D gene: -; CDR3 protein: CAYGWSTVGNSPLHF; CDR3 DNA: TGTGCCTACGGGTGGAGTACGGTGGGTAATTCACCCCTCCACTTT
V gene: TRBV11-2; CDR3 length: 17; J gene: TRBJ1-1; clone size: -; D gene: -; CDR3 protein: CASSLDVTGKRNTEAFF; CDR3 DNA: TGTGCCAGCAGCTTAGACGTAACAGGAAAACGGAACACTGAAGCTTTCTTT
V gene: TRBV27; CDR3 length: 14; J gene: TRBJ1-1; clone size: -; D gene: -; CDR3 protein: CASNTRQENTEAFF; CDR3 DNA: TGTGCCAGCAACACCCGACAGGAGAACACTGAAGCTTTCTTT
V gene: TRBV27; CDR3 length: 15; J gene: TRBJ2-2; clone size: -; D gene: TRBD2; CDR3 protein: CASSLTSGATGELFF; CDR3 DNA: TGTGCCAGCAGTTTAACCAGCGGGGCTACCGGGGAGCTGTTTTTT
V gene: TRBV5-1; CDR3 length: 16; J gene: TRBJ2-2; clone size: -; D gene: TRBD1; CDR3 protein: CASRSWDRQNTGELFF; CDR3 DNA: TGCGCCAGCCGATCCTGGGACAGGCAGAACACCGGGGAGCTGTTTTTT
V gene: TRBV27; CDR3 length: 15; J gene: TRBJ1-2; clone size: -; D gene: -; CDR3 protein: CASSLTSYRWAGYTF; CDR3 DNA: TGTGCCAGCAGTTTAACGAGTTACAGGTGGGCAGGCTACACCTTC
V gene: TRBV3-1/TRBV3-2; CDR3 length: 15; J gene: TRBJ2-1; clone size: few; D gene: TRBD1; CDR3 protein: CASTYTGQGNNEQFF; CDR3 DNA: TGTGCCAGCACCTACACGGGACAGGGTAACAATGAGCAGTTCTTC
V gene: TRBV13; CDR3 length: 14; J gene: TRBJ1-1; clone size: -; D gene: -; CDR3 protein: CASSIRTDNTEAFF; CDR3 DNA: TGTGCCAGCAGCATCAGGACAGATAACACTGAAGCTTTCTTT
V gene: TRBV19; CDR3 length: 15; J gene: TRBJ1-1; clone size: once; D gene: -; CDR3 protein: CASRATPGQNTEAFF; CDR3 DNA: TGTGCCAGTAGGGCAACTCCGGGACAGAACACTGAAGCTTTCTTT
V gene: TRBV29-1; CDR3 length: 14; J gene: TRBJ1-4; clone size: -; D gene: TRBD1; CDR3 protein: CSVGDRRSAEKLFF; CDR3 DNA: TGCAGCGTCGGGGACAGGCGCTCTGCCGAAAAACTGTTTTTT
V gene: TRBV2; CDR3 length: 14; J gene: TRBJ1-5; clone size: -; D gene: -; CDR3 protein: CASSPGDSNQPQHF; CDR3 DNA: TGTGCCAGCAGTCCGGGAGATAGCAATCAGCCCCAGCATTTT
V gene: TRBV5-1; CDR3 length: 12; J gene: TRBJ1-1; clone size: -; D gene: -; CDR3 protein: CASSFGQDEAFF; CDR3 DNA: TGCGCCAGCAGCTTTGGGCAGGATGAAGCTTTCTTT
V gene: TRBV11-3; CDR3 length: 14; J gene: TRBJ1-1; clone size: -; D gene: -; CDR3 protein: CASSTRRVNTEAFF; CDR3 DNA: TGTGCCAGCAGCACCCGACGGGTGAACACTGAAGCTTTCTTT
V gene: TRBV27; CDR3 length: 14; J gene: TRBJ2-1; clone size: -; D gene: -; CDR3 protein: CASSRTRSYNEQFF; CDR3 DNA: TGTGCCAGCAGTCGGACACGCTCCTACAATGAGCAGTTCTTC
V gene: TRBV19; CDR3 length: 14; J gene: TRBJ1-4; clone size: -; D gene: -; CDR3 protein: CASKNRATNEKLFF; CDR3 DNA: TGTGCCAGTAAGAACAGGGCAACTAATGAAAAACTGTTTTTT
V gene: TRBV4-1; CDR3 length: 16; J gene: TRBJ1-4; clone size: -; D gene: TRBD1; CDR3 protein: CASSQDIAGGNEKLFF; CDR3 DNA: TGCGCCAGCAGCCAAGATATCGCAGGGGGTAATGAAAAACTGTTTTTT
V gene: TRBV9; CDR3 length: 14; J gene: TRBJ2-7; clone size: once; D gene: -; CDR3 protein: CASSVAGSTYEQYF; CDR3 DNA: TGTGCCAGCAGCGTAGCGGGATCCACCTACGAGCAGTACTTC
V gene: TRBV27; CDR3 length: 17; J gene: TRBJ1-3; clone size: -; D gene: -; CDR3 protein: CAFKGARLGFSGNTIYF; CDR3 DNA: TGTGCCTTCAAAGGGGCGCGTCTTGGATTTTCTGGAAACACCATATATTTT
V gene: TRBV7-2; CDR3 length: 15; J gene: TRBJ2-1; clone size: -; D gene: TRBD2; CDR3 protein: CASRTGTSGYNEQFF; CDR3 DNA: TGTGCCAGCAGAACCGGGACTAGCGGATACAATGAGCAGTTCTTC
V gene: TRBV3-1/TRBV3-2; CDR3 length: 17; J gene: TRBJ1-2; clone size: few; D gene: TRBD1; CDR3 protein: CASSQRGQGARSFGYTF; CDR3 DNA: TGTGCCAGCAGCCAAAGAGGACAGGGGGCTCGGTCGTTTGGCTACACCTTC
V gene: TRBV5-1; CDR3 length: 12; J gene: TRBJ2-7; clone size: -; D gene: -; CDR3 protein: CASTQDYYEQYF; CDR3 DNA: TGCGCCAGCACCCAGGACTACTACGAGCAGTACTTC
V gene: TRBV19; CDR3 length: 15; J gene: TRBJ2-7; clone size: -; D gene: TRBD1; CDR3 protein: CASSTSGTETYEQYF; CDR3 DNA: TGTGCCAGTAGTACTTCCGGGACAGAAACTTACGAGCAGTACTTC
V gene: TRBV11-3; CDR3 length: 14; J gene: TRBJ1-1; clone size: -; D gene: -; CDR3 protein: CASRGAGTATEAFF; CDR3 DNA: TGTGCCAGCAGGGGGGCAGGGACGGCCACTGAAGCTTTCTTT